This TCR beta chain was recovered during a study of T cell repertoires in cytomegalovirus infection. The CDR3 totals 15 residues. Looked up from germline, CDR1 is SGHTA and CDR2 is FQGTGA. V gave up 3 bases and J gave up 0 bases, with 11 bases separating them. Study-wide results and limits: HLA-C-restricted CMV-specific TCR beta clonotypes were dominant in the ex vivo response.

TCRdb passed the reads through MiXCR, listing each CDR3 protein once. The sample has fewer than 1,000,000 distinct CDR3 sequences, approximately 31% seen once; the top ten hold about 14%. Comment on this clonotype: Its antigen is unknown.

Sequenced here: cultured CD8+ T cells from PBMCs, sampled from culture after CMV antigen stimulation. This chain links TRBV7-3 with TRBJ1-1; the D is unclear. This sequence originates from a human donor in good health (CMV status not recorded). Some clones in this sample may be carry-over from other donors' samples. CDR3 loop: CASSLFPILNTEAFF. CDR3 nucleotides: TGTGCCAGCAGCTTGTTTCCAATTTTGAACACTGAAGCTTTCTTT.